Listed below are T cell receptor beta chains from one sample, sequenced in a study of cytomegalovirus exposure and HLA in healthy donors. Clones were read by immunoSEQ multiplex PCR, and TCRdb kept only the in-frame ones, dropping some. This repertoire shows 60,000 to 85,000 clones, about 93% found once; its top ten account for 1.5% to 1.8%. Source material: PBMCs. These receptors were obtained from a man younger than 35 in good health and CMV-seropositive. CDR3s include the opening cysteine and the closing phenylalanine or tryptophan. The order of the fields is J gene, V gene, CDR3 protein.

J gene: TRBJ2-7
V gene: TRBV18
CDR3 protein: CASSPGLVYEQYF

J gene: TRBJ2-7
V gene: TRBV4-2
CDR3 protein: CASSQERDTPYEQYF

J gene: TRBJ2-1
V gene: TRBV5-4
CDR3 protein: CASSLGAGGSSYNEQFF

J gene: TRBJ2-7
V gene: TRBV30
CDR3 protein: CAWSAAWTSGISYEQYF

J gene: TRBJ2-5
V gene: TRBV4-1
CDR3 protein: CAAGRTGGETQYF

J gene: TRBJ2-1
V gene: TRBV6-6
CDR3 protein: CASSYSTRDNEQFF

J gene: TRBJ1-1
V gene: TRBV11-2
CDR3 protein: CASVPVPTYDVDTEAFF

J gene: TRBJ2-7
V gene: TRBV6-4
CDR3 protein: CASSPGQGVREQYF

J gene: TRBJ2-3
V gene: TRBV27
CDR3 protein: CASSEVGDRGPTSTDTQYF

J gene: TRBJ1-5
V gene: TRBV6-5
CDR3 protein: CASTTGDGNQPQHF

J gene: TRBJ2-1
V gene: TRBV2
CDR3 protein: CASRGANEQFF

J gene: TRBJ2-1
V gene: TRBV30
CDR3 protein: CAWSVDSGRPGNNEQFF

J gene: TRBJ2-1
V gene: TRBV15
CDR3 protein: CATHGSYYNEQFF

J gene: TRBJ2-2
V gene: TRBV14
CDR3 protein: CASSQGQYTGELFF

J gene: TRBJ1-1
V gene: TRBV4-1
CDR3 protein: CASSPALRTEAFF

J gene: TRBJ2-7
V gene: TRBV5-1
CDR3 protein: CASSLVAGPTYEQYF

J gene: TRBJ2-5
V gene: TRBV5-4
CDR3 protein: CASSRGGETQYF

J gene: TRBJ2-1
V gene: TRBV28
CDR3 protein: CASSLPFYNEQFF

J gene: TRBJ1-1
V gene: TRBV5-1
CDR3 protein: CASSLPDTEAFF

J gene: TRBJ1-1
V gene: TRBV30
CDR3 protein: CAWGTENTEAFF

J gene: TRBJ2-1
V gene: TRBV7-9
CDR3 protein: CASSLVAGREHNEQFF

J gene: TRBJ2-7
V gene: TRBV9
CDR3 protein: CASSVGTGGSYEQYF

J gene: TRBJ2-5
V gene: TRBV2
CDR3 protein: CASGMGLDETQYF

J gene: TRBJ2-7
V gene: TRBV30
CDR3 protein: CACIQGSNYEQYF

J gene: TRBJ2-2
V gene: TRBV6-5
CDR3 protein: CASSPPGQGTGELFF

J gene: TRBJ2-7
V gene: TRBV7-9
CDR3 protein: CASSRDLREQYF

J gene: TRBJ1-3
V gene: TRBV7-6
CDR3 protein: CASSPTGSGNTIYF

J gene: TRBJ2-7
V gene: TRBV28
CDR3 protein: CASSTILRDRASYEQYF

J gene: TRBJ2-3
V gene: TRBV30
CDR3 protein: CACGERWITDTQYF

J gene: TRBJ2-7
V gene: TRBV2
CDR3 protein: CASSGDSGRPYEQYF

J gene: TRBJ2-1
V gene: TRBV5-1
CDR3 protein: CASSARDRGHYEQFF

J gene: TRBJ2-3
V gene: TRBV6-4
CDR3 protein: CASSVTSGGTDTQYF

J gene: TRBJ2-7
V gene: TRBV18
CDR3 protein: CASSPLMKSEYEQYF

J gene: TRBJ1-1
V gene: TRBV7-2
CDR3 protein: CASSQGQGRMNTEAFF

J gene: TRBJ1-2
V gene: TRBV28
CDR3 protein: CASLPGTGGYGHYGYTF

J gene: TRBJ2-1
V gene: TRBV19
CDR3 protein: CASQDGGANPYNEQFF

J gene: TRBJ1-5
V gene: TRBV7-2
CDR3 protein: CASSARQGTNQPQHF

J gene: TRBJ1-4
V gene: TRBV7-8
CDR3 protein: CASSFDRLNEKLFF

J gene: TRBJ2-3
V gene: TRBV6-1
CDR3 protein: CASRPGQATDTQYF

J gene: TRBJ2-1
V gene: TRBV9
CDR3 protein: CASSVGTRGYNEQFF

J gene: TRBJ2-5
V gene: TRBV28
CDR3 protein: CASSPTGGLYETQYF

J gene: TRBJ2-5
V gene: TRBV30
CDR3 protein: CAWSRSGQETQYF

J gene: TRBJ1-1
V gene: TRBV10-3
CDR3 protein: CAISEGGLNTEAFF

J gene: TRBJ2-2
V gene: TRBV27
CDR3 protein: CASRTGQGITGELFF

J gene: TRBJ2-4
V gene: TRBV7-9
CDR3 protein: CASRPTGGRDIQYF

J gene: TRBJ2-7
V gene: TRBV6-1
CDR3 protein: CASSEQREGSYEQYF

J gene: TRBJ2-7
V gene: TRBV28
CDR3 protein: CASSWDNSYEQYF

J gene: TRBJ1-5
V gene: TRBV6-1
CDR3 protein: CASSDYNRGRNQPQHF